The source of this T cell receptor beta chain is a study of siplizumab effects on memory and regulatory T cells. On this clone itself: Its antigen is currently unknown.

The CDR3 sequence is 15 residues long. Germline V gives CDR1 KGHSH, CDR2 LQKENI. Trimming stripped 4 bases from V and 3 bases from J, with 13 bases between. Whole-study results and caveats: With siplizumab, cumulative frequency of CD4+ memory-derived alloreactive sequences dropped significantly. The apparent diversity of naive T cells exceeded that of memory cells, and naive T cells seemed to make a major contribution to the alloresponse. For mappable alloreactive CD4+ clones, the mean Treg-derived fraction was less than 70% with siplizumab and approximately 26% in controls. Whether proliferating Tregs in siplizumab cultures suppress was not functionally confirmed.

The assay was immunoSEQ multiplex PCR, and TCRdb's table has in-frame clones only and misses some. The profile shows around 78,000 clones, roughly nine tenths of them singletons. Sequenced input: CD8+ T cells sorted from blood. The chain links TRBV18 to TRBJ1-5, with a tentative D call TRBD1 (5 bases). This clonotype was sampled from a human donor in good health. CDR3 DNA sequence: TGTGCCAGCTCACGACTGGGGGTCTACAATCAGCCCCAGCATTTT. This codes for CASSRLGVYNQPQHF.